One sample yielded the 24 T cell receptor beta chains listed below, sequenced in a study of T-cell reconstitution after alpha-beta-depleted transplantation in children. Unique molecular identifiers were incorporated into the prepared TCRbeta library. From the PCR reads, TCRdb called clonotypes with MiXCR, one entry per CDR3 protein. This table holds 500,000 or so distinct CDR3 sequences, roughly an eighth found once. The sequences come from PBMCs, mostly from graft donor cells, collected 180 days after TCRalphabeta/CD19-depleted stem cell transplant. The receptors originated from a female patient aged 2 to 10 who had a stem cell transplant for aplastic anemia, so the T cells may come from the graft donor.

This chain joins TRBV6-5 and TRBJ1-2; tentative D call: TRBD1 (5 bases). Per germline, CDR1 MNHEY and CDR2 SVGAGI. The CDR3 sequence is 15 residues long. Trimming pared 0 bases from V and 2 bases from J, leaving 10 bases between. The CDR3 nucleotides are TGTGCCAGCAGTTACTCGTTCAGGGTCAACTATGGCTACACCTTC. It specifies CASSYSFRVNYGYTF.

This clonotype was counted a few times. This sequence joins TRBV18 and TRBJ1-5, with a possible D match to TRBD1 (5 bases). The CDR3 sequence is 15 residues long. Trimming cost V 1 base and J 0 bases, with 7 bases left between them. From germline, CDR1 is KGHSH and CDR2 LQKENI. DNA of the CDR3: TGTGCCAGCTCACCACAGGGGAATAGCAATCAGCCCCAGCATTTT. Protein product: CASSPQGNSNQPQHF.

This clonotype was picked up a small number of times. The chain joins TRBV28 to TRBJ2-7, with D possibly called TRBD1 or TRBD2 (5 bases each). This CDR3 region has 15 residues. Germline V gives CDR1 MDHEN, CDR2 SYDVKM. Trimming took off 7 bases at V and 1 base at J, with 17 bases between the two ends. This CDR3 reads CASNPPGRKSYEQYF. For the CDR3, the DNA is TGTGCCAGCAACCCCCCGGGACGGAAATCCTACGAGCAGTACTTC.

V is TRBV7-9 and J is TRBJ2-4; D is undetermined. The CDR3 consists of 15 residues. The V end lost 2 bases, the J end lost 3 bases, and 11 bases lay between the germline ends. Germline V gives CDR1 SEHNR, CDR2 FQNEAQ (reference sequence). This CDR3 reads CASSLNSYVKNIQYF. CDR3 sequence (DNA): TGTGCCAGCAGCTTAAATTCTTACGTCAAAAACATTCAGTACTTC. The complete variable domain, with remaining parts taken from reference TRBV7-9 and TRBJ2-4, reads DTGVSQNPRHKITKRGQNVTFRCDPISEHNRLYWYRQTLGQGPEFLTYFQNEAQLEKSRLLSDRFSAERPKGSFSTLEIQRTEQGDSAMYLCASSLNSYVKNIQYFGAGTRLSVL.

This chain links TRBV29-1 with TRBJ2-1, with 10 nucleotides matching TRBD2. CDR3 length: 15 amino acids. V gave up 8 bases and J gave up 4 bases; unmatched junction bases: 11. CDR1 SQVTM and CDR2 ANQGSEA come from the germline V gene. Here the CDR3 DNA reads TGCAGCATAGCGCTAGCGGGAGTGGGATACAATGAGCAGTTCTTC. Protein product: CSIALAGVGYNEQFF.

This chain joins TRBV29-1 and TRBJ2-3, with D possibly TRBD1 on 6 matching bases. The CDR3 is made up of 14 amino acids. Germline V gives CDR1 SQVTM, CDR2 ANQGSEA. Trimming removed 6 bases from V and 2 bases from J, with 15 bases in between. The CDR3 is CSVPLGANTDTQYF. The CDR3 DNA sequence: TGCAGCGTGCCCTTGGGGGCCAACACAGATACGCAGTATTTT.

This rearrangement joins TRBV28 to TRBJ2-1, with a tentative D call TRBD2 (6 bases). The CDR3 sequence is 14 residues long. Trimming took 3 bases from V and 6 from J, leaving 12 bases between them. Germline CDR1 reads MDHEN; CDR2 reads SYDVKM. Here the CDR3 DNA reads TGTGCCAGCAGTTTTGTTACTAGCCCCAATGAGCAGTTCTTC. Translating gives CASSFVTSPNEQFF.

This clonotype showed up just a few times. The chain recombines TRBV12-3 or TRBV12-4 with TRBJ2-7; a possible D gene is TRBD1 (6 bases). The CDR3 is 13 residues long. Trimming pared 6 bases from V and 2 bases from J, leaving 11 bases between. CDR3 protein: CASRSDSTYEQYF. CDR3 bases: TGTGCCAGCAGATCGGACAGTACCTACGAGCAGTACTTC.

V gene TRBV4-3 combines with J gene TRBJ2-3; 7 bases are a match to TRBD1. V trimming: 4 bases; J trimming: 2 bases; junction bases outside the gene matches: 9. This CDR3 has 16 residues. The germline V gene encodes CDR1 LGHNA and CDR2 YSLEER. Here the CDR3 reads CASSPGQVGYTDTQYF. The CDR3 bases are TGCGCCAGCAGCCCCGGACAGGTGGGATACACAGATACGCAGTATTTT.

The chain couples TRBV21-1 to TRBJ1-1; the table assigns TRBD1, which was not confirmed against the DNA. TRBV21-1 is annotated as a pseudogene. The CDR3 length is 16 residues. The CDR3 sequence: CASSKKPGDCNTEAFF. CDR3 sequence (DNA): TGTGCCAGCAGCAAGAAACCGGGAGATTGCAACACTGAAGCTTTCTTT.

This rearrangement joins TRBV28 to TRBJ1-2; no reliable D call. The CDR3 is made up of 13 amino acids. Germline lookup yields CDR1 MDHEN and CDR2 SYDVKM. Trimming shortened V by 5 bases and J by 2 bases, and 9 bases separated the two germline ends. The CDR3 protein is CASSGRGNYGYTF. CDR3 DNA sequence: TGTGCCAGCAGTGGAAGAGGGAACTATGGCTACACCTTC.

This clonotype was seen only a few times. The V call is TRBV29-1, the J call TRBJ1-1; D call uncertain. The CDR3 loop spans 15 amino acids. Trimming stripped 4 bases from V and 1 base from J, with 16 bases between. Germline V gene sequence: CDR1 SQVTM, CDR2 ANQGSEA. CDR3 region: CSVGRWRETNTEAFF. In DNA, the CDR3 is TGCAGCGTTGGACGGTGGCGGGAAACGAACACTGAAGCTTTCTTT. Full variable domain (missing parts from reference TRBV29-1 and TRBJ1-1): SAVISQKPSRDICQRGTSLTIQCQVDSQVTMMFWYRQQPGQSLTLIATANQGSEATYESGFVIDKFPISRPNLTFSTLTVSNMSPEDSSIYLCSVGRWRETNTEAFFGQGTRLTVV.

This clonotype has a handful of counts. The genes are TRBV20-1 and TRBJ2-7; either TRBD1 or TRBD2 may supply D (5 bases each). Trimming pared 3 bases from V and 4 bases from J, leaving 16 bases between. Germline assignment: CDR1 DFQATT and CDR2 SNEGSKA (reference sequence). This CDR3 comprises 14 residues. The CDR3 here is CSARGSGRGYEQYV. CDR3 coding DNA: TGCAGTGCTAGGGGATCAGGGAGAGGGTACGAGCAGTACGTC.

The chain links TRBV11-3 to TRBJ2-5; D is uncertain. Germline CDR1 reads SGHNT; CDR2 reads YENEEA. The CDR3 has 16 amino acids. V was clipped by 4 bases and J by 2 bases, with 17 bases between them. CDR3 residues: CASSSYGSLEQETQYF. The CDR3 coding sequence is TGTGCCAGCAGCTCATACGGCTCCTTAGAACAAGAGACCCAGTACTTC.

This clonotype has more than one count but fewer than ten. This chain links TRBV20-1 with TRBJ2-1; no clear D. V was shortened by 4 bases and J by 12 bases, with 10 bases between the two germline ends. The CDR3 is 10 residues long. Germline lookup yields CDR1 DFQATT and CDR2 SNEGSKA (reference sequence). The CDR3 loop reads CSANSRRQFF. The CDR3 bases are TGCAGTGCTAACTCACGCAGGCAGTTCTTC.

This clonotype has more than one count but fewer than ten. This clone may be a read error of a much larger clone one base away. The chain recombines TRBV5-1 with TRBJ2-4; a possible D gene is TRBD2 (6 bases). There are 14 residues in the CDR3. Germline V gene sequence: CDR1 SGHRS, CDR2 YFSETQ. For the CDR3, the DNA is TGCGCCAGCAGCTTGGAGCGGGCGGAAAACAGTCAGTACTTC. Its translation is CASSLERAENSQYF.

The sample holds a few counts of this clonotype. This sequence joins TRBV5-1 and TRBJ2-2; 8 bases fit TRBD1. This CDR3 has 16 amino acids. V was clipped by 4 bases and J by 1 base; unmatched bases: 6. Germline loops: CDR1 SGHRS, CDR2 YFSETQ. The DNA of the CDR3 is TGCGCCAGCAGCCTCAGGACAGGGAAGAACACCGGGGAGCTGTTTTTT. Its translation: CASSLRTGKNTGELFF.

This clonotype was observed many times. The rearrangement uses TRBV5-1 and TRBJ2-2; possibly TRBD1 for D (6 bases). The CDR3 is 14 residues long. V was cut by 3 bases and J by 5 bases, with 11 bases left in between. CDR1 and CDR2 from the germline V gene are SGHRS and YFSETQ. The CDR3 region has the DNA TGCGCCAGCAGCTCATCCCAGGGGACCGGGGAGCTGTTTTTT. The encoded protein is CASSSSQGTGELFF.

This clonotype showed up just a few times. V gene TRBV7-2 combines with J gene TRBJ2-3, with TRBD2 identical over 8 bases. V lost 4 bases to trimming and J lost 0 bases; unmatched junction nucleotides: 6. In germline, CDR1 is SGHTA, CDR2 FQGNSA. The CDR3 is made up of 16 amino acids. The CDR3 DNA sequence: TGTGCCAGCAGCTCTCTCCCTAGCGGGAGCACAGATACGCAGTATTTT. It translates to CASSSLPSGSTDTQYF.

This clonotype was seen only a few times. The chain joins TRBV5-8 to TRBJ2-7; D is undetermined. Trimming cost V 1 base and J 3 bases, with 11 bases left between them. The CDR3 extends over 14 amino acids. Germline V lookup: CDR1 SGHTS, CDR2 YDEGEE. The CDR3 loop reads CASSLTTAGYEQYF. CDR3 bases: TGTGCCAGCAGCTTGACTACCGCCGGCTACGAGCAGTACTTC.

The gene calls are TRBV7-2 and TRBJ2-7; 9 positions match TRBD1. This CDR3 has 17 residues. Trimming cost V 2 bases and J 0 bases; bases outside gene matches: 8. Germline CDR1 reads SGHTA; CDR2 reads FQGNSA. In nucleotides, the CDR3 is TGTGCCAGCAGCTTAAGGGGCCGACAGGGGGTCTCCTACGAGCAGTACTTC. Translating it yields CASSLRGRQGVSYEQYF.

This chain uses TRBV6-2 or TRBV6-3 with TRBJ2-3; D remains unclear. Trimming stripped 0 bases from V and 14 bases from J, with 12 bases between. In germline, CDR1 is MNHEY, CDR2 SVGEGT. There are 12 residues in the CDR3. CDR3 nucleotide sequence: TGTGCCAGCAGTTACTCGAGTGGCCCTAGGTATTTT. Amino acids: CASSYSSGPRYF.

The rearrangement links TRBV5-1 to TRBJ1-6; the match to TRBD1 covers 7 bases. The germline CDR1 and CDR2 sequences are SGHRS and YFSETQ. The V and J ends lost 6 bases and 7 bases, in that order; junction bases with no gene match: 7. The CDR3 is 14 residues long. This CDR3 reads CASTWTGENSPLHF. The CDR3 DNA reads TGCGCCAGCACCTGGACAGGCGAAAATTCACCCCTCCACTTT. Using reference TRBV5-1 and TRBJ1-6 for the parts outside the CDR3, the full variable domain is KAGVTQTPRYLIKTRGQQVTLSCSPISGHRSVSWYQQTPGQGLQFLFEYFSETQRNKGNFPGRFSGRQFSNSRSEMNVSTLELGDSALYLCASTWTGENSPLHFGNGTRLTVT.

This chain joins TRBV7-8 and TRBJ1-1, with D maybe TRBD1 (6 bases). This CDR3 region has 15 residues. V lost 6 bases and J 1 base, leaving 15 bases between the germline ends. The germline V gene encodes CDR1 SGHVS and CDR2 FQNEAQ. This CDR3 reads CASRGSGQENTEAFF. CDR3 in DNA: TGTGCCAGCAGGGGATCGGGACAAGAGAACACTGAAGCTTTCTTT.